This TCR beta chain is drawn from a study of cytomegalovirus exposure and HLA in healthy donors. The study, taken as a whole, reports: In a later analysis, a genetic analysis reported fewer productive-TCR N-insertions in an Asian-associated ancestry cluster than the cohort average.

Per germline, CDR1 SGHAT and CDR2 FQNNGV. V lost 1 base, J lost 4 bases, and 5 bases lay in between. This CDR3 region has 12 residues. As regards this clone: The antigen is undetermined.

The PCR used 60 Vbeta and 13 Jbeta primers. Some clones are missing from TCRdb's copy, which holds only in-frame ones; the method was immunoSEQ multiplex PCR. This table holds about 160,000 clones, less than 90% found once. This sequence originates from a man in his thirties or forties in good health and CMV-seronegative. The chain uses TRBV11-2 and TRBJ2-7; D is uncertain. Sequenced sample: PBMCs. CDR3 sequence (DNA): TGTGCCAGCAGCTTAGGCGAGTACGAGCAGTACTTC. It specifies CASSLGEYEQYF.